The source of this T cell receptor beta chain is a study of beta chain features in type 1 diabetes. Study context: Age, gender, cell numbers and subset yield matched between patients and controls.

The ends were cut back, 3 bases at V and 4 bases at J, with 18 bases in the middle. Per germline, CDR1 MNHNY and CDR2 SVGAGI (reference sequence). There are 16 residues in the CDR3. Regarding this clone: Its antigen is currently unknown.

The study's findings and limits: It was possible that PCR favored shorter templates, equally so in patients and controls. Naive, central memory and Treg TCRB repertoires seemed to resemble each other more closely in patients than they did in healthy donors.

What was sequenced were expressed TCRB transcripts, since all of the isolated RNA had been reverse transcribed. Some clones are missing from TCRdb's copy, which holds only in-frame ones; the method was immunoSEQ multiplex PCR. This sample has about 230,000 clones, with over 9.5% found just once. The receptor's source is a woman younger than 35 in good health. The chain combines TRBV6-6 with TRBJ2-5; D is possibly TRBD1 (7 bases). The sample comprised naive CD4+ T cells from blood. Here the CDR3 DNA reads TGTGCCAGCAGTTATGGGACAGACCGGCGGGGAGAGACCCAGTACTTC. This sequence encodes CASSYGTDRRGETQYF.